The rows below give T cell receptor beta chains drawn from one sample of a study of cytomegalovirus exposure and HLA in healthy donors. The data were produced by immunoSEQ multiplex PCR, yet TCRdb's version contains in-frame clones alone and is incomplete. The repertoire includes about 82,000 clones, less than 80% of them detected once, and 7.5% to 9.5% sits in the top ten. Sequencing was carried out using PBMCs. The receptors here all came from a middle-aged man in good health and CMV-seropositive. CDR3s include the opening cysteine and the closing phenylalanine or tryptophan. A D gene is named only where the DNA matches it firmly. Some rows mark clone size as missing; the rest say once, few, many or name a class of expanded clone.

d_call,v_call,j_call,clone_size,cdr3_nt,cdr3_aa
.,TRBV9,TRBJ2-7,once,TGTGCCAGCAGCCGGGCCATTGGGGCGGACGAGCAGTACTTC,CASSRAIGADEQYF
TRBD1,TRBV6-5,TRBJ2-7,.,TGTGCCAGCAGCCGCCGGGACAGCTACGAGCAGTACTTC,CASSRRDSYEQYF
.,TRBV15,TRBJ2-3,.,TGTGCCACCAGCGCGCTTCTAAGCACAGATACGCAGTATTTT,CATSALLSTDTQYF
.,TRBV9,TRBJ2-1,once,TGTGCCAGCAGCGCCTCTACAGGGATCTATGAGCAGTTCTTC,CASSASTGIYEQFF
.,TRBV29-1,TRBJ2-3,.,TGCAGCGTTGAGGCTAGCACAGATACGCAGTATTTT,CSVEASTDTQYF
TRBD2,TRBV5-1,TRBJ2-5,.,TGCGCCAGCAGCTTAGGGCCTAGCGGGAACCAAGAGACCCAGTACTTC,CASSLGPSGNQETQYF
.,TRBV7-2,TRBJ2-7,.,TGTGCCAGCAGCTTAGAGCGACGGCGGGAGCAGTACTTC,CASSLERRREQYF
.,TRBV7-9,TRBJ1-2,.,TGTGCCAGCAGCTTGCACGGGGGAGGAAGGGGCTACACCTTC,CASSLHGGGRGYTF
TRBD1,TRBV5-1,TRBJ2-7,.,TGCGCCAGCAGCGTACAACAGGGGGCGAAGTCCTACGAGCAGTACTTC,CASSVQQGAKSYEQYF
.,TRBV2,TRBJ2-1,.,TGTGCCAGCAGTGTCGGTGTGAGCGGCAATGAGCAGTTCTTC,CASSVGVSGNEQFF
.,TRBV27,TRBJ2-7,.,TGTGCCAGCAGGGCGGGTCGCCCCGGAGAGCAGTACTTC,CASRAGRPGEQYF
TRBD2,TRBV2,TRBJ2-7,once,TGTGCCAGCACCCCGGGACTAGCGGGAGTCGGCACGTACTTC,CASTPGLAGVGTYF
.,TRBV1,TRBJ1-1,.,TGCACCAGCAGCCTCCTGACAGGGTTGAACACTGAAGCTTTCTTT,CTSSLLTGLNTEAFF
.,TRBV14,TRBJ1-2,.,TGTGCCAGCAGCCAAGGGGGGCTACGGGGCTACACCTTC,CASSQGGLRGYTF
.,TRBV9,TRBJ1-5,.,TGTGCCAGCAGCGCAGTAGTGACTTCAGGGGAGAATCAGCCCCAGCATTTT,CASSAVVTSGENQPQHF
.,TRBV30,TRBJ2-5,.,TGTGCCTGGAGTGTACCTCTTTCGGGGCGTCTACGGGAGCAGTACTTC,CAWSVPLSGRLREQYF
TRBD2,TRBV10-3,TRBJ2-5,few,TGTGCCATCAAGGAGACTAGCGGGGGAGAGACCCAGTACTTC,CAIKETSGGETQYF
TRBD1,TRBV19,TRBJ1-2,.,TGTGCCAGTTCCTGTGGGGGACAGGGTTGTGGCTACACCTTC,CASSCGGQGCGYTF
.,TRBV11-2,TRBJ2-5,.,TGTGCCAGCAGCCAGGATGGGACAATCAAGTACTTC,CASSQDGTIKYF
TRBD2,TRBV25-1,TRBJ2-3,.,TGTGCCAGCAGTGAATTTTCTAGCGGGGCCTCCACAGATACGCAGTATTTT,CASSEFSSGASTDTQYF
TRBD1,TRBV5-6,TRBJ1-6,.,TGTGCCAGCAGCTTTAGGGGGGCAGGGGGCAATTCACCCCTCCACTTT,CASSFRGAGGNSPLHF
.,TRBV4-3,TRBJ1-2,.,TGCGCCAGCAGCCGGAGGAGGGAGGATGGCTACACCTTC,CASSRRREDGYTF
.,TRBV19,TRBJ1-2,.,TGTGCCAGTAGTCCCAGCATCTCAGGGGCCACTAACTATGGCTACACCTTC,CASSPSISGATNYGYTF
.,TRBV29-1,TRBJ1-1,.,TGCAGCGTTGAAGATACGACAGGCGCCAACACTGAAGCTTTCTTT,CSVEDTTGANTEAFF
.,TRBV6-5,TRBJ2-5,few,TGTGCCAGCAGGAGCGGGTATAGCTACCAAGAGACCCAGTACTTC,CASRSGYSYQETQYF
TRBD1,TRBV2,TRBJ1-4,.,TGTGCCAGCAGGCTGGACAGGGAAGTTGATGAAAAACTGTTTTTT,CASRLDREVDEKLFF
TRBD2,TRBV11-2,TRBJ2-5,.,TGTGCCAGCAGCCTATACATGGCGGGGGAGCAAGAGACCCAGTACTTC,CASSLYMAGEQETQYF
.,TRBV28,TRBJ2-1,.,TGTGCCAGCAGTTTATACTGGAGCTCCTACAATGAGCAGTTCTTC,CASSLYWSSYNEQFF
TRBD1,TRBV4-1,TRBJ1-1,.,TGCGCCAGCAGCTTGACAGGGAGCCCTGAAGCTTTCTTT,CASSLTGSPEAFF
TRBD1,TRBV27,TRBJ2-1,.,TGTGCCAGCAGTTTATCCCCGCCAGGGGGCTCCTACAATGAGCAGTTCTTC,CASSLSPPGGSYNEQFF
.,TRBV6-1,TRBJ2-7,.,TGTGCCAGCACACACAGGGTAGGATACGAGCAGTACTTC,CASTHRVGYEQYF
TRBD2,TRBV2,TRBJ2-5,.,TGTGCCAGCAACCAGCGGGGGCAACAAGAGACCCAGTACTTC,CASNQRGQQETQYF
.,TRBV28,TRBJ1-5,few,TGTGCCAGCAGGGGGGGGTTGGGGGGGCCCCAGCATTTT,CASRGGLGGPQHF
TRBD1,TRBV7-8,TRBJ1-4,few,TGTGCCAGCAGTTACGACAGGGCGCGGGCTAATGAAAAACTGTTTTTT,CASSYDRARANEKLFF
.,TRBV9,TRBJ2-2,.,TGTGCCAGCAGCGTAGGGGGGGACGGGGAGCTGTTTTTT,CASSVGGDGELFF
.,TRBV7-9,TRBJ1-2,.,TGTGCCAGCAGCTTAAAGAACAGGGCGGACGGCTACACCTTC,CASSLKNRADGYTF
TRBD1,TRBV30,TRBJ2-2,.,TGTGCCTGGAGGACGGGACAGGGGGCCGGGGAGCTGTTTTTT,CAWRTGQGAGELFF
.,TRBV20-1,TRBJ2-7,once,TGCAGTGCTAGACAGGGCTACGAGCAGTACTTC,CSARQGYEQYF
TRBD2,TRBV18,TRBJ2-1,few,TGTGCCAGCTCACCGCCCGGGGTAGCGGGAGAAAATGAGCAGTTCTTC,CASSPPGVAGENEQFF
TRBD1,TRBV5-6,TRBJ2-2,.,TGTGCCAGCACCCGGACAGGGGATGCCGGGGAGCTGTTTTTT,CASTRTGDAGELFF
TRBD1,TRBV5-1,TRBJ1-4,few,TGCGCCAGCAGCTTGGGGACAGGAGATGAAAAACTGTTTTTT,CASSLGTGDEKLFF
TRBD1,TRBV7-9,TRBJ1-6,.,TGTGCCAGCAGCTTCTCGACAGGGTTGCGTTCACCCCTCCACTTT,CASSFSTGLRSPLHF
TRBD2,TRBV2,TRBJ2-2,few,TGTGCCAGCAGTGAACGGCGGGGGGGTACCGGGGAGCTGTTTTTT,CASSERRGGTGELFF
.,TRBV19,TRBJ2-7,few,TGTGCCAGTAGTAAGGGGTCGCCCCTTTTCTACGAGCAGTACTTC,CASSKGSPLFYEQYF
TRBD1,TRBV5-6,TRBJ1-2,.,TGTGCCAGCAACGCCGACAGGGGTGACTATGGCTACACCTTC,CASNADRGDYGYTF
.,TRBV6-5,TRBJ1-1,few,TGTGCCAGCAGGTTTTATGGTGGTCCAGGGGCTTTCTTT,CASRFYGGPGAFF
.,TRBV7-2,TRBJ1-3,.,TGTGCCAGCAGCCCTCGACAGTCCGCTTCTGGAAACACCATATATTTT,CASSPRQSASGNTIYF
TRBD1,TRBV19,TRBJ2-7,.,TGTGCCAGTAGTGTGGGGACAGGGGGAGGCTACGAGCAGTACTTC,CASSVGTGGGYEQYF
TRBD2,TRBV6-6,TRBJ2-5,.,TGTGCCAGCAGCCCCCCGGGGGGGCGGGAGACCCAGTACTTC,CASSPPGGRETQYF
.,TRBV9,TRBJ2-3,.,TGTGCCAGCAGCGCCTCAAGCAGGGCGGGCACAGATACGCAGTATTTT,CASSASSRAGTDTQYF
.,TRBV28,TRBJ2-7,.,TGTGCCAGCGAACGAGGCGAGCGGAGCTACGAGCAGTACTTC,CASERGERSYEQYF
.,TRBV6-6,TRBJ1-5,.,TGTGCCAGCAGTCCAGGGAATAGCAATCAGCCCCAGCATTTT,CASSPGNSNQPQHF